The 26 T cell receptor beta chains reported below all come from one sample, sequenced in a study of metastatic and nonmetastatic thyroid tumors. TCRdb ran MiXCR on the PCR reads. The table includes 3,800 or so clones, under 45% detected once. Patients had received no treatment of any kind before thyroid surgery. Sequencing was done on a sample of adjacent normal tissue. These receptors came from a female donor with papillary thyroid cancer or a benign thyroid nodule (not recorded which). Some clones in this sample may be carry-over from other donors' samples.

This clone was seen only a few times. The chain is built from TRBV28 and TRBJ2-7; 7 bases fit TRBD1. V lost 6 bases, J lost 6 bases, and 2 bases stayed unmatched. CDR1 is MDHEN, CDR2 SYDVKM, per germline. CDR3 length: 11 amino acids. The CDR3 nucleotides read TGTGCCAGCAGGACAGGGTCCGAGCAGTACTTC. It is translated as CASRTGSEQYF.

This chain uses TRBV11-2 with TRBJ2-1; possible D gene TRBD1, 6 bases. The CDR3 totals 15 residues. Germline loops: CDR1 SGHAT, CDR2 FQNNGV. Trimming took off 6 bases at V and 8 bases at J, with 20 bases between the two ends. CDR3 coding DNA: TGTGCCAGCAGACCCCCTAGAGGACAGAGGGATGAGCAGTTCTTC. As protein: CASRPPRGQRDEQFF.

CDR3: CASSRAGNEKLFF. The CDR3 DNA reads TGTGCCAGCAGCCGGGCAGGGAACGAAAAACTGTTTTTT. The V call is TRBV11-2, the J call TRBJ1-4; maybe TRBD1 (5 bases). The CDR3 consists of 13 residues. Trimming cost V 5 bases and J 8 bases, with 12 bases left between them. CDR1 and CDR2 (germline): SGHAT, FQNNGV.

This chain joins TRBV20-1 and TRBJ2-7; D possibly corresponds to TRBD1 (5 bases). Between the trimmed V and J ends, which lost 3 bases and 2 bases, there was a span of 11 bases. The CDR3 totals 13 residues. Per the germline V gene, CDR1 is DFQATT and CDR2 is SNEGSKA (reference sequence). This chain's CDR3 is CSASSQGTYEQYF. In nucleotides, the CDR3 is TGCAGTGCTAGTTCTCAGGGAACCTACGAGCAGTACTTC.

The chain uses TRBV7-9 and TRBJ2-7; D remains ambiguous. V lost 1 base, J lost 5 bases, and 9 bases lay in between. The CDR3 loop spans 13 amino acids. The germline V gene has CDR1 SEHNR and CDR2 FQNEAQ (reference sequence). The CDR3 DNA sequence: TGTGCCAGCAGCTTAGGCAGCCCCAACGAGCAGTACTTC. The encoded protein is CASSLGSPNEQYF.

The table lists this clone with many counts. The chain carries TRBV6-6 and TRBJ2-7; TRBD2 aligns across 9 bases. CDR3 size: 16 residues. V dropped 0 bases and J dropped 3; count of bases not matched to a gene: 6. The germline V gene has CDR1 MNHNY and CDR2 SVGAGI (reference sequence). Here the CDR3 DNA reads TGTGCCAGCAGTTACTCCTGGACTAGCGTGGACTACGAGCAGTACTTC. It yields the protein CASSYSWTSVDYEQYF.

The table lists this clone with a few counts. As DNA, the CDR3 is TGTGCCAGCAGCCCAATTGGCTACGAGCAGTACTTC. Translating it yields CASSPIGYEQYF. The J gene is TRBJ2-7, the V gene TRBV7-9; D unresolved. The V gene lost 5 bases and the J gene lost 3 bases, with 8 bases spanning the gap. This CDR3 is 12 amino acids long. Germline V gene sequence: CDR1 SEHNR, CDR2 FQNEAQ (reference sequence).

The chain is built from TRBV20-1 and TRBJ1-3; D remains unclear. CDR1 and CDR2 from the germline V gene are DFQATT and SNEGSKA (reference sequence). The CDR3 covers 14 residues. V lost 0 bases to trimming and J lost 2 bases, with 8 bases between them. Here the CDR3 DNA reads TGCAGTGCTAGAGACAAGGAGACTGGAAACACCATATATTTT. Translated: CSARDKETGNTIYF.

This chain links TRBV28 with TRBJ1-2; D may be TRBD1 (5 bases). Trimming took 7 bases from V and 5 from J, leaving 11 bases between them. Germline V gene lookup returns CDR1 MDHEN and CDR2 SYDVKM. CDR3 length: 12 amino acids. CDR3 in DNA: TGTGCCAGCACCTCGGGGGGGTATGGCTACACCTTC. This encodes CASTSGGYGYTF.

The rearrangement uses TRBV7-8 and TRBJ1-2; D is unclear. The V gene's germline CDR1 is SGHVS and CDR2 FQNEAQ. Trimming removed 1 base from V and 4 bases from J, with 13 bases in between. This CDR3 spans 15 amino acids. The CDR3 DNA is TGTGCCAGCAGCTTAGACAGCCAATTAACCTATGGCTACACCTTC. Translation gives CASSLDSQLTYGYTF. Complete variable domain (other parts from reference TRBV7-8 and TRBJ1-2): GAGVSQSPRYKVAKRGQDVALRCDPISGHVSLFWYQQALGQGPEFLTYFQNEAQLDKSGLPSDRFFAERPEGSVSTLKIQRTQQEDSAVYLCASSLDSQLTYGYTFGSGTRLTVV.

The V call is TRBV2, the J call TRBJ1-6, with no clear D. The CDR3 totals 15 residues. CDR1 and CDR2 from the germline V gene are SNHLY and FYNNEI. Trimming shortened V by 0 bases and J by 7 bases, and 10 bases separated the two germline ends. The CDR3 bases are TGTGCCAGCAGTGAAGCAGGTGGAAACAATTCACCCCTCCACTTT. Amino acids: CASSEAGGNNSPLHF.

The table lists this clone with a count of one. CDR3 loop: CASSVGEGGGEKLFF. CDR3 DNA sequence: TGTGCCAGCAGCGTAGGAGAGGGGGGAGGTGAAAAACTGTTTTTT. V usage is TRBV9 and J usage is TRBJ1-4, with a weak D call TRBD1 (6 bases). Trimming removed 0 bases at V and 7 bases at J, with 13 bases between. This CDR3 is built from 15 residues. Germline loops: CDR1 SGDLS, CDR2 YYNGEE.

The J gene is TRBJ1-2, the V gene TRBV14, with D possibly TRBD1 on 6 matching bases. This CDR3 is built from 13 residues. The V and J ends lost 2 bases and 5 bases respectively, with 9 bases between them. Looked up from germline, CDR1 is SGHDN and CDR2 is FVKESK. The CDR3 DNA is TGTGCCAGCAGCCAACCACAGGGATATGGCTACACCTTC. Protein: CASSQPQGYGYTF.

This rearrangement joins TRBV12-3 or TRBV12-4 to TRBJ1-1, with TRBD1 matching over 10 bases. V was pared by 4 bases and J by 4 bases, with 9 bases of the junction left unmatched. CDR3 length equals 16 residues. The CDR3: CASSYTGTGVSTEAFF. CDR3 DNA: TGTGCCAGCAGTTACACCGGGACAGGGGTGAGCACTGAAGCTTTCTTT.

This clone was recorded at least ten times. V is TRBV12-3 or TRBV12-4 and J is TRBJ2-3; TRBD1 aligns across 7 bases. The V gene end was trimmed by 1 base and the J gene end by 2 bases; junction bases not matched to a gene: 3. This CDR3 comprises 15 residues. CDR3 nucleotide sequence: TGTGCCAGCAGTTTAGAGGGACAGAACACAGATACGCAGTATTTT. Amino acids: CASSLEGQNTDTQYF.

This clone is medium-sized (0.01 to 0.1%) by share. The rearrangement links TRBV7-2 to TRBJ2-3; D is uncertain. This CDR3 contains 13 residues. Trimming pared 4 bases from V and 3 bases from J, leaving 8 bases between. CDR1 and CDR2 (germline): SGHTA, FQGNSA. The chain's CDR3 is CASSWLPTDTQYF. For the CDR3, the DNA is TGTGCCAGCAGCTGGCTTCCTACAGATACGCAGTATTTT. Full variable domain (rest looked up from reference TRBV7-2 and TRBJ2-3): GAGVSQSPSNKVTEKGKDVELRCDPISGHTALYWYRQSLGQGLEFLIYFQGNSAPDKSGLPSDRFSAERTGGSVSTLTIQRTQQEDSAVYLCASSWLPTDTQYFGPGTRLTVL.

The chain is built from TRBV7-9 and TRBJ1-1, with a weak D call TRBD1 (6 bases). CDR3 size: 14 residues. Germline V gives CDR1 SEHNR, CDR2 FQNEAQ (reference sequence). V was trimmed by 5 bases and J by 8 bases, leaving 18 bases between them. The CDR3, as DNA: TGTGCCAGCAGCACCGGGACATCCTTTCCGGAAGCTTTCTTT. Encoded protein: CASSTGTSFPEAFF.

The rearrangement uses TRBV18 and TRBJ2-1; D remains unclear. This CDR3 spans 14 amino acids. Germline CDR1 and CDR2: KGHSH and LQKENI. V lost 2 bases, J lost 6 bases, and 11 bases lay in between. CDR3 region: CASSPIRSFNEQFF. The CDR3 nucleotides read TGTGCCAGCTCACCAATACGCTCTTTCAATGAGCAGTTCTTC.

This clone has more than one count but fewer than ten. The gene calls are TRBV12-3 or TRBV12-4 and TRBJ1-2; the match to TRBD1 covers 7 bases. CDR3 length: 13 residues. Unmatched junction bases numbered 8, after V lost 6 bases and J lost 7 bases. The CDR3 sequence is CASSRQGGPGYTF. The CDR3 DNA reads as TGTGCCAGCAGCAGACAGGGTGGCCCTGGCTACACCTTC.

The chain is built from TRBV6-1 and TRBJ2-7; D perhaps matches TRBD2 (6 bases). CDR1 is MNHNS and CDR2 is SASEGT in the germline V gene. CDR3 length: 14 residues. V gave up 8 bases and J gave up 4 bases, with 18 bases separating them. CDR3 sequence reads: CASSSGASGYEQYF. DNA of the CDR3: TGTGCCAGCTCCTCGGGAGCCAGTGGTTACGAGCAGTACTTC.

This clone was seen more than once but under ten times. The J gene is TRBJ1-5, the V gene TRBV6-1; TRBD1 matches at 9 bases. Looked up from germline, CDR1 is MNHNS and CDR2 is SASEGT. This CDR3 has 16 amino acids. The V gene end was trimmed by 6 bases and the J gene end by 2 bases; junction bases not matched to a gene: 8. CDR3 nucleotides: TGTGCCAGCAGCCGACGGGACAGGGCGGGCAATCAGCCCCAGCATTTT. This translates into CASSRRDRAGNQPQHF.

This rearrangement joins TRBV2 to TRBJ2-3; 9 bases match TRBD1. The CDR3 sequence is 12 residues long. J gave up 11 bases and V 6 bases, and 6 bases lay outside the gene matches. In germline, CDR1 is SNHLY, CDR2 FYNNEI. CDR3 sequence: CASSPRDRVQYF. The CDR3 region has the DNA TGTGCCAGCAGCCCCCGGGACAGGGTGCAGTATTTT. The full variable domain, its missing parts supplied by reference TRBV2 and TRBJ2-3, is EPEVTQTPSHQVTQMGQEVILRCVPISNHLYFYWYRQILGQKVEFLVSFYNNEISEKSEIFDDQFSVERPDGSNFTLKIRSTKLEDSAMYFCASSPRDRVQYFGPGTRLTVL.

The J gene is TRBJ1-1, the V gene TRBV9; D uncertain. Trimming removed 7 bases at V and 1 base at J, with 20 bases between. Germline lookup yields CDR1 SGDLS and CDR2 YYNGEE. This CDR3 comprises 16 residues. The CDR3 region has the DNA TGTGCCAGCGGCCCCAGAAGGTCGGGAGAGAACACTGAAGCTTTCTTT. This encodes CASGPRRSGENTEAFF.

The chain joins TRBV20-1 to TRBJ2-7; D gene ambiguous. Germline loops: CDR1 DFQATT, CDR2 SNEGSKA (reference sequence). This CDR3 has 14 residues. V lost 4 bases and J lost 2, with 15 bases in between. CDR3 nucleotides: TGCAGTGCTATATTCGCGGATCTCCCCTACGAGCAGTACTTC. Residues: CSAIFADLPYEQYF.

V is TRBV20-1 and J is TRBJ1-2; a possible D gene is TRBD1 (5 bases). CDR1 and CDR2 from the germline V gene are DFQATT and SNEGSKA (reference sequence). CDR3 length equals 13 residues. Deletions cut 3 bases from V and 4 bases from J, with 12 bases between. CDR3 residues: CSASPGAAYGYTF. For the CDR3, the DNA is TGCAGTGCTAGCCCCGGGGCTGCCTATGGCTACACCTTC.

The chain recombines TRBV5-1 with TRBJ1-1; no firm D call. CDR3 length: 15 amino acids. Germline CDR1 is SGHRS and CDR2 is YFSETQ. With 0 bases removed from V and 2 bases from J, the gap between germline ends came to 11 bases. The CDR3 loop is CASSLVGWVNTEAFF. DNA for the CDR3: TGCGCCAGCAGCTTGGTTGGATGGGTCAACACTGAAGCTTTCTTT.